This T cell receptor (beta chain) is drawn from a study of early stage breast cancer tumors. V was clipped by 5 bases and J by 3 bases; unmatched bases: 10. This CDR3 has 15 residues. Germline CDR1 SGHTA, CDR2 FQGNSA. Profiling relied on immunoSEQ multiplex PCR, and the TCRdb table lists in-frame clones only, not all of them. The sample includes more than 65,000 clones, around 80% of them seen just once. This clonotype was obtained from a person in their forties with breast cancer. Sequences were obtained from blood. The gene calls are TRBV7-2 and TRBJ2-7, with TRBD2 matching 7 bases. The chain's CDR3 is CASSLGLAVFYEQYF. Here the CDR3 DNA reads TGTGCCAGCAGCCTAGGGCTAGCGGTATTCTACGAGCAGTACTTC.